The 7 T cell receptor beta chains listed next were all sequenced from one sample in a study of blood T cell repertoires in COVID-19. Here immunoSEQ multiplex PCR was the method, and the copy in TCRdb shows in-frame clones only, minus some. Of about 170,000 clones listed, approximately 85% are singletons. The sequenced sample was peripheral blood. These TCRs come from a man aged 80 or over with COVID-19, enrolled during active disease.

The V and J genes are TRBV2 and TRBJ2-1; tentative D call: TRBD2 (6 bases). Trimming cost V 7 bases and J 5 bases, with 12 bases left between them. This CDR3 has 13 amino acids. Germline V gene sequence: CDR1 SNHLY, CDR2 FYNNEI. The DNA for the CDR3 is TGTGCCAGCAAACGGGACTTAAACAATGAGCAGTTCTTC. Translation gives CASKRDLNNEQFF.

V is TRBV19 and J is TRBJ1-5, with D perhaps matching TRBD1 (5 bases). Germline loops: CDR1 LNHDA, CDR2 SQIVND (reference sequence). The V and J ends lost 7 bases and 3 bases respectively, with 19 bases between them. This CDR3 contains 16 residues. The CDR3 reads CASMDLNRLVNQPQHF. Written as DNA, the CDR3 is TGTGCCAGTATGGACCTCAACAGGTTGGTCAATCAGCCCCAGCATTTT.

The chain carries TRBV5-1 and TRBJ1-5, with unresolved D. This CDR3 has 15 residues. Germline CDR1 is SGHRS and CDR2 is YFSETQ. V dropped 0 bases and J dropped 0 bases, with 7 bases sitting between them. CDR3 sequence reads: CASSLGPGSNQPQHF. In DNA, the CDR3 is TGCGCCAGCAGCTTGGGACCGGGTAGCAATCAGCCCCAGCATTTT.

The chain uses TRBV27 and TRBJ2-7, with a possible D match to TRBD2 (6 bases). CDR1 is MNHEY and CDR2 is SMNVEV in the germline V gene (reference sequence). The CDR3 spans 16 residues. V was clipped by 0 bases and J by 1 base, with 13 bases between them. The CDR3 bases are TGTGCCAGCAGTTTATCAGTTTCTAGCGTTTCCTACGAGCAGTACTTC. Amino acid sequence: CASSLSVSSVSYEQYF.

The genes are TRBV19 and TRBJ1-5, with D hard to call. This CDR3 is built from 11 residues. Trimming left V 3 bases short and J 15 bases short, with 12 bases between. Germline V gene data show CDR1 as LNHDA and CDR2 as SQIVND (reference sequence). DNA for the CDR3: TGTGCCAGTAGTATTACCGACAAGATGCATTTT. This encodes CASSITDKMHF.

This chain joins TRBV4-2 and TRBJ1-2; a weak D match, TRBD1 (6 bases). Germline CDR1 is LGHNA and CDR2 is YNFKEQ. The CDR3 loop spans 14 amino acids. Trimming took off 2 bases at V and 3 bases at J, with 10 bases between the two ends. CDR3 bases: TGTGCCAGCAGCCAACCGGACAGCGACTATGGCTACACCTTC. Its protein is CASSQPDSDYGYTF.

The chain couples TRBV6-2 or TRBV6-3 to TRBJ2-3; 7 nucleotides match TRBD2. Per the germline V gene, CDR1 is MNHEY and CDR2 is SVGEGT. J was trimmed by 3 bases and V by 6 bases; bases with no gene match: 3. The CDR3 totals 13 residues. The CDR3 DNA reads TGTGCCAGCAGCCGGGGGGAGACAGATACGCAGTATTTT. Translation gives CASSRGETDTQYF.